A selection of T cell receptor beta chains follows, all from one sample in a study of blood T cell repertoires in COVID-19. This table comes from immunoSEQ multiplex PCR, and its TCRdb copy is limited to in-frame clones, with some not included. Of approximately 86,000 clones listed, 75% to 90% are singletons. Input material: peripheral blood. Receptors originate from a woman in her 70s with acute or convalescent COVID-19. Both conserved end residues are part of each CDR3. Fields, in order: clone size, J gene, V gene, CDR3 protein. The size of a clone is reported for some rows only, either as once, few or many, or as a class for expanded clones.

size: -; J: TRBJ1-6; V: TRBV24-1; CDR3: CATSGRGLNSPLHF
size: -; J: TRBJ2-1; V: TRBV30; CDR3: CAWELSSYNEQFF
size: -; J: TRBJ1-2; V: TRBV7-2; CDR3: CASSLAQGAGGYTF
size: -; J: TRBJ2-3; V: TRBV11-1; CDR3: CASTTGATDTQYF
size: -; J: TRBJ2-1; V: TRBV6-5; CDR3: CASSRSGERTNEQFF
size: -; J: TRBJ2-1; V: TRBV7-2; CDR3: CASSSTPQGSYNEQFF
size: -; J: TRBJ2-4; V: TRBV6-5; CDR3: CASSYSGTEYF
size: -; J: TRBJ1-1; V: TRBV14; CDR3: CASSQDLTVGWNTEAFF
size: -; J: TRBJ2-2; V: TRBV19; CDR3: CASKTGTGNTGELFF
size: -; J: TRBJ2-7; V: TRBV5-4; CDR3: CASSPGTSGRYEQYF
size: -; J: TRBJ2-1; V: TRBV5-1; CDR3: CASSSSGRVEQFF
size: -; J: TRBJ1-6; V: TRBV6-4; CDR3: CASSDGQPNSPLHF
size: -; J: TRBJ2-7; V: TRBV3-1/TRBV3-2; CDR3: CASSPTGDEQYF
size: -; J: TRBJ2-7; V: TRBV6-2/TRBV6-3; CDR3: CASSYYGLLYEQYF
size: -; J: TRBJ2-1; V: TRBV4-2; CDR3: CASSQVGGRGTNEQFF
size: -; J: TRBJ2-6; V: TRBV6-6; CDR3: CASSPWQGALPTGANVLTF
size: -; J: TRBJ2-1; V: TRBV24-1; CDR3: CATSDPTSGFTYEQFF
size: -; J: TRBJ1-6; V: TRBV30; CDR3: CASRQYSYNSPLHF
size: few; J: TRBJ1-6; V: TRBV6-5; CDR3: CATSRFVDSPLHF
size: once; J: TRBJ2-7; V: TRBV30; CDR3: CAWTPDSSSYEQYF
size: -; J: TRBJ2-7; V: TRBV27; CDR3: CASSIVQTGFTYEQYF
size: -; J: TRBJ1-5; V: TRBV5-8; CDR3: CASSHGTGVENSNQPQHF